This T cell receptor (beta chain) was identified during a study of human T cells and chemical hapten exposure. Of note for this clonotype: Its target is unknown.

TCRdb reprocessed the RACE reads via MiXCR and lists one record per CDR3 protein. The table includes over 95,000 distinct CDR3 sequences, around 12% detected once. The time point is: patch test 1, 2 weeks after DPC sensitization. Treatment defined: therapeutic diphenylcyclopropenone sensitization with weekly scalp DPC. This CDR3 comprises 19 residues. V lost 0 bases to trimming and J lost 2 bases, with 17 bases between them. The V gene's germline CDR1 is LGHNA and CDR2 YSLEER. Points from the study as a whole: Controls formed significantly fewer large CDR3 similarity clusters than expanded TCRs did.

This clonotype was obtained from a woman aged 40 to 50 with alopecia areata. Some clones in this sample may be carry-over from other donors' samples. This specimen was whole blood, taken in connection with sensitization to the hapten diphenylcyclopropenone (DPC). The V gene is TRBV4-3, the J gene TRBJ2-6; D may be TRBD1 (5 bases). The CDR3 region is CASSQDYVARETGANVLTF. The CDR3 coding sequence is TGCGCCAGCAGCCAAGATTATGTTGCCAGGGAAACTGGGGCCAACGTCCTGACTTTC.